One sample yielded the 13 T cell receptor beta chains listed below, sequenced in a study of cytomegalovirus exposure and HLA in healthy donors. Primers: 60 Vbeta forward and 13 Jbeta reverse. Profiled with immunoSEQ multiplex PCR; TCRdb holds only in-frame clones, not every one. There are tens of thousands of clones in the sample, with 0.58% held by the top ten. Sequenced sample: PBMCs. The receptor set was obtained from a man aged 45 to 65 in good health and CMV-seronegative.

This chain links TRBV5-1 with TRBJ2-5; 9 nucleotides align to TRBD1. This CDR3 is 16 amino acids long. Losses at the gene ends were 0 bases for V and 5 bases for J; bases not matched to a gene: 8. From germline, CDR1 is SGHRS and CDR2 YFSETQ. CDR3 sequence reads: CASSLGTGDGRETQYF. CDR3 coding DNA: TGCGCCAGCAGCTTGGGGACAGGGGACGGAAGGGAGACCCAGTACTTC.

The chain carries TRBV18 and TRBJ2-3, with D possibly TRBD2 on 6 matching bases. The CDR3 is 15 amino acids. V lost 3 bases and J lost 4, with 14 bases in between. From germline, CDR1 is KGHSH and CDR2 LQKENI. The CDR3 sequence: CASSPPGRGPDTQYF. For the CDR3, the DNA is TGTGCCAGCTCACCCCCGGGGCGGGGCCCAGATACGCAGTATTTT.

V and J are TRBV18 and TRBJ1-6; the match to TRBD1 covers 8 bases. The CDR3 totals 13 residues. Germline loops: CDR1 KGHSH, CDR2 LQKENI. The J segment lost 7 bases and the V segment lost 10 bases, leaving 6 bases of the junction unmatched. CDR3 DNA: TGTGCCACCGCGGGACAGGTCAATTCACCCCTCCACTTT. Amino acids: CATAGQVNSPLHF.

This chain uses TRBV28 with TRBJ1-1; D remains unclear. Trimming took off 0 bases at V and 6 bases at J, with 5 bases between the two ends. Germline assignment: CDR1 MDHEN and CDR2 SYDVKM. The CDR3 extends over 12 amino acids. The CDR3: CASSLWAAEAFF. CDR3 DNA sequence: TGTGCCAGCAGTTTATGGGCAGCTGAAGCTTTCTTT.

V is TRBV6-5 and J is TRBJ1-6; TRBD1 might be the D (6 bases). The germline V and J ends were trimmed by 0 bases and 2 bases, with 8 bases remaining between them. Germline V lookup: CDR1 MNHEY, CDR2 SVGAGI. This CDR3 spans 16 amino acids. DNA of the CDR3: TGTGCCAGCAGTTACTCGGGACAAACCTATAATTCACCCCTCCACTTT. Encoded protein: CASSYSGQTYNSPLHF.

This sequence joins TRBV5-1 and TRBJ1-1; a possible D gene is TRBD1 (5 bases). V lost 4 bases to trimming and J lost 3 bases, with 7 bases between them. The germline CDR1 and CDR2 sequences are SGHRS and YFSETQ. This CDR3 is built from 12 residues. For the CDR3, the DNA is TGCGCCAGCAGCGGGGGGGACACTGAAGCTTTCTTT. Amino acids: CASSGGDTEAFF.

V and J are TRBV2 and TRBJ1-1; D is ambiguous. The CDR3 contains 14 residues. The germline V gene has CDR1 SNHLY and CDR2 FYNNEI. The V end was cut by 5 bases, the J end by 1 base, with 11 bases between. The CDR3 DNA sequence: TGTGCCAGCAGTTCCGACACCCCGAACACTGAAGCTTTCTTT. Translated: CASSSDTPNTEAFF.

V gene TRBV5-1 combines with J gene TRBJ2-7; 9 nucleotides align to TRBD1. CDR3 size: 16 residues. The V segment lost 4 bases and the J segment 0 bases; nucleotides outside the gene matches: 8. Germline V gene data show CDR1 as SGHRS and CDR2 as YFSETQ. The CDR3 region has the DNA TGCGCCAGCAGCCCCCGGACAGGGGCGAGCTCCTACGAGCAGTACTTC. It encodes CASSPRTGASSYEQYF.

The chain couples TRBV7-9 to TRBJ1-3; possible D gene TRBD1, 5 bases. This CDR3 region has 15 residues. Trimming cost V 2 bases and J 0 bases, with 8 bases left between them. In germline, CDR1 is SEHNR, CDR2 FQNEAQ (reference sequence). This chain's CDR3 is CASSLRGISGNTIYF. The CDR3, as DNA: TGTGCCAGCAGCTTACGGGGGATCTCTGGAAACACCATATATTTT. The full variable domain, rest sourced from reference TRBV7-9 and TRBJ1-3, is DTGVSQNPRHKITKRGQNVTFRCDPISEHNRLYWYRQTLGQGPEFLTYFQNEAQLEKSRLLSDRFSAERPKGSFSTLEIQRTEQGDSAMYLCASSLRGISGNTIYFGEGSWLTVV.

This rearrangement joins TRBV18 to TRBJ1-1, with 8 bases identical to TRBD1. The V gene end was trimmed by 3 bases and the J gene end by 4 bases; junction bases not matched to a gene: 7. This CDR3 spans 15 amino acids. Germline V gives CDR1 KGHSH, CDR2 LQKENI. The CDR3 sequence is CASSPESGGVTEAFF. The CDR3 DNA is TGTGCCAGCTCACCGGAATCAGGGGGCGTCACTGAAGCTTTCTTT.

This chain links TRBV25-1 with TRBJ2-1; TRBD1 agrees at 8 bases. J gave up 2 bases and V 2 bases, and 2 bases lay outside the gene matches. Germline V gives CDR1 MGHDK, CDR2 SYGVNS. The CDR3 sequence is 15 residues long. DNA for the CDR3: TGTGCCAGCAGTGAAGGACAGGGACCCTACAATGAGCAGTTCTTC. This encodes CASSEGQGPYNEQFF.

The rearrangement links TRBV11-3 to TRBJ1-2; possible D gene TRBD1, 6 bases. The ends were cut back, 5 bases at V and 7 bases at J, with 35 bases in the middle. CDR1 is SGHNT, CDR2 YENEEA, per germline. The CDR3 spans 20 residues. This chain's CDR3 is CASSPPGKVRGQGQYGGYTF. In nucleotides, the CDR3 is TGTGCCAGCAGCCCCCCTGGCAAAGTGAGAGGCCAGGGACAATACGGTGGCTACACCTTC.

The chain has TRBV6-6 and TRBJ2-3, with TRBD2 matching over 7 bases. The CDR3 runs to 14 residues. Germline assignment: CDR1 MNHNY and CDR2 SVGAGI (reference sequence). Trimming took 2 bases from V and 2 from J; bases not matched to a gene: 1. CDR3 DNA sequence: TGTGCCAGCAGTTACCTAGCGGACACAGATACGCAGTATTTT. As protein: CASSYLADTDTQYF.